This paragraph covers one TCR beta chain sequence. This specimen comes from a study of T cells after yellow fever vaccination. Germline V gene data show CDR1 as LNHDA and CDR2 as SQIVND (reference sequence). This CDR3 contains 14 residues. V was shortened by 7 bases and J by 0 bases, with 10 bases between the two germline ends. They built TCR cDNA with 5'RACE template switching, a step that put in a universal primer site and UMIs. TCRdb fed the 5' RACE reads into MiXCR, producing one record per CDR3 protein. Here the sample spans just over 250,000 distinct CDR3 sequences, around 4.9% being singletons.

This sample comprised CD4+ T cells sorted from PBMCs, obtained on the day of the yellow fever booster vaccination. This sequence joins TRBV19 and TRBJ1-3, with a possible D match to TRBD1 (5 bases). This clonotype was sampled from a man between 18 and 29 years old who received the YFV17D yellow fever vaccine. The CDR3 loop is CASKPTVSGNTIYF. CDR3 nucleotides: TGTGCCAGTAAACCGACAGTCTCTGGAAACACCATATATTTT.